One and the same sample provided the 22 T cell receptor beta chains below, sequenced in a study of identifying expanded T cells in peripheral blood. The repertoire was sequenced with immunoSEQ multiplex PCR; TCRdb's copy has only in-frame clones and lacks some. The profile shows 45,000 to 65,000 clones, approximately 80% of them singletons. Material for sequencing was blood. All receptors come from a person aged 18 to 75 in good health.

The genes are TRBV6-5 and TRBJ2-6, with D maybe TRBD1 (6 bases). The CDR3 is 14 residues long. Trimming stripped 8 bases from V and 1 base from J, with 9 bases between. The germline gives CDR1 MNHEY, CDR2 SVGAGI. In DNA, the CDR3 is TGTGCCAGCGGACAGAATTCTGGGGCCAACGTCCTGACTTTC. It specifies CASGQNSGANVLTF.

The chain combines TRBV19 with TRBJ2-3, with D perhaps matching TRBD1 or TRBD2 (6 bases each). The V gene lost 5 bases and the J gene lost 2 bases, with 11 bases spanning the gap. The length of the CDR3 is 14 residues. Germline V gene data show CDR1 as LNHDA and CDR2 as SQIVND (reference sequence). The CDR3 region has the DNA TGTGCCAGTAGTTCGAGGGGGGACACAGATACGCAGTATTTT. Protein product: CASSSRGDTDTQYF. The full variable domain, completed using reference TRBV19 and TRBJ2-3, is DGGITQSPKYLFRKEGQNVTLSCEQNLNHDAMYWYRQDPGQGLRLIYYSQIVNDFQKGDIAEGYSVSREKKESFPLTVTSAQKNPTAFYLCASSSRGDTDTQYFGPGTRLTVL.

The chain employs TRBV7-2 and TRBJ1-5; D may be TRBD1 (5 bases). V dropped 3 bases and J dropped 7 bases, with 10 bases sitting between them. The CDR3 runs to 13 residues. In germline, CDR1 is SGHTA, CDR2 FQGNSA. The CDR3 region is CASSFDSPQPQHF. CDR3 in DNA: TGTGCCAGCAGCTTCGACAGTCCGCAGCCCCAGCATTTT.

The CDR3 DNA is TGTGCCAGCAGCCTCCACCGGGACGCACTCTACGAGCAGTACTTC. Translated: CASSLHRDALYEQYF. The chain couples TRBV7-2 to TRBJ2-7; D assignment may be TRBD1 or TRBD2 (5 bases each). Germline V gene sequence: CDR1 SGHTA, CDR2 FQGNSA. The germline V and J ends were trimmed by 5 bases and 3 bases, with 17 bases remaining between them. The CDR3 is made up of 15 amino acids.

CDR3 nucleotide sequence: TGTGCCAGCAGTGAAATCGCTAGCACAGATACGCAGTATTTT. Translating gives CASSEIASTDTQYF. V gene TRBV6-4 combines with J gene TRBJ2-3; D is undetermined. CDR1 and CDR2 (germline): MRHNA, SNTAGT. The CDR3 is made up of 14 amino acids. V dropped 3 bases and J dropped 0 bases, with 7 bases sitting between them.

This rearrangement joins TRBV28 to TRBJ2-3; weak D call: TRBD2 (5 bases). V dropped 5 bases and J dropped 7 bases, with 16 bases sitting between them. The CDR3 runs 14 residues. From germline, CDR1 is MDHEN and CDR2 SYDVKM. CDR3 in DNA: TGTGCCAGCAGTACTCAGCGGCCGTCTTATACGCAGTATTTT. This codes for CASSTQRPSYTQYF.

This clone was seen just once. The rearrangement joins TRBV27 to TRBJ2-2, with 8 bases that match TRBD1. V dropped 3 bases and J dropped 7; count of bases not matched to a gene: 13. Germline assignment: CDR1 MNHEY and CDR2 SMNVEV (reference sequence). CDR3 length equals 17 residues. DNA for the CDR3: TGTGCCAGCAGTTTTCGCGGACAGGGCTTAAGCGGCGGGGAGCTGTTTTTT. Translating it yields CASSFRGQGLSGGELFF.

This chain connects TRBV4-3 to TRBJ2-3; 10 bases match TRBD2. The CDR3 totals 19 residues. V was pared by 4 bases and J by 2 bases, with 15 bases of the junction left unmatched. Germline assignment: CDR1 LGHNA and CDR2 YSLEER. CDR3 DNA: TGCGCCAGCAGCCGTGGGAGTCTAGCGGGAGACGGTACCACAGATACGCAGTATTTT. Translating it yields CASSRGSLAGDGTTDTQYF.

The J gene is TRBJ1-2, the V gene TRBV7-9; unclear D gene. Germline values: CDR1 SEHNR, CDR2 FQNEAQ (reference sequence). The CDR3 length is 13 residues. Trimming shortened V by 1 base and J by 2 bases, and 5 bases separated the two germline ends. CDR3 sequence (DNA): TGTGCCAGCAGCTTAGGTCCAAACTATGGCTACACCTTC. Its translation: CASSLGPNYGYTF. Using reference TRBV7-9 and TRBJ1-2 for the parts outside the CDR3, the full variable domain is DTGVSQNPRHKITKRGQNVTFRCDPISEHNRLYWYRQTLGQGPEFLTYFQNEAQLEKSRLLSDRFSAERPKGSFSTLEIQRTEQGDSAMYLCASSLGPNYGYTFGSGTRLTVV.

This chain links TRBV12-1 with TRBJ2-7. TRBV12-1 is recorded as a pseudogene. The CDR3 totals 12 residues. The CDR3 sequence: CASSFHLGEQYV. CDR3 DNA: TGTGCCAGCAGCTTTCATTTGGGGGAGCAGTACGTC.

This rearrangement joins TRBV5-1 to TRBJ2-7; tentative D call: TRBD2 (6 bases). Trimming removed 3 bases at V and 5 bases at J, with 18 bases between. The CDR3 is 15 amino acids. Looked up from germline, CDR1 is SGHRS and CDR2 is YFSETQ. DNA of the CDR3: TGCGCCAGCAGCTGGGGGGACGGGCGAAGGAACGAGCAGTACTTC. This codes for CASSWGDGRRNEQYF. The complete variable domain, with remaining parts taken from reference TRBV5-1 and TRBJ2-7, reads KAGVTQTPRYLIKTRGQQVTLSCSPISGHRSVSWYQQTPGQGLQFLFEYFSETQRNKGNFPGRFSGRQFSNSRSEMNVSTLELGDSALYLCASSWGDGRRNEQYFGPGTRLTVT.

Here the CDR3 DNA reads TGCGCCAGCACCAAACAGGGCTCCTACGAGCAGTACTTC. Protein product: CASTKQGSYEQYF. The rearrangement uses TRBV5-1 and TRBJ2-7, with D perhaps TRBD1 (6 bases). The CDR3 sequence is 13 residues long. Trimming stripped 6 bases from V and 0 bases from J, with 10 bases between. Per the germline V gene, CDR1 is SGHRS and CDR2 is YFSETQ.

This CDR3 is CASSLSSGDFYTF. The CDR3 nucleotides are TGTGCCAGCAGTTTATCATCGGGGGATTTTTACACCTTC. The genes are TRBV27 and TRBJ1-2; weak D call: TRBD1 (5 bases). The CDR3 runs 13 residues. The V end was cut by 0 bases, the J end by 11 bases, with 13 bases between. In germline, CDR1 is MNHEY, CDR2 SMNVEV (reference sequence).

The chain combines TRBV25-1 with TRBJ2-2, with TRBD1 matching 8 bases. The ends lost 6 bases at V and 1 base at J; junction bases unmatched: 4. CDR1 and CDR2 (germline): MGHDK, SYGVNS. The CDR3 is 15 amino acids. The chain's CDR3 is CASRAGTGNTGELFF. In DNA, the CDR3 is TGTGCCAGCAGAGCCGGGACAGGGAACACCGGGGAGCTGTTTTTT.

This sequence joins TRBV4-1 and TRBJ2-5; D is perhaps TRBD2 (5 bases). Trimming stripped 0 bases from V and 0 bases from J, with 8 bases between. The CDR3 length is 15 residues. The germline V gene encodes CDR1 MGHRA and CDR2 YSYEKL. The CDR3 bases are TGCGCCAGCAGCCAAGATTTAGCGAACCAAGAGACCCAGTACTTC. It codes for CASSQDLANQETQYF.

V and J are TRBV18 and TRBJ1-1; TRBD1 matches 11 bases. The germline V gene encodes CDR1 KGHSH and CDR2 LQKENI. J was trimmed by 5 bases and V by 4 bases; bases with no gene match: 9. CDR3 length: 16 residues. The CDR3 DNA reads TGTGCCAGCTCACGCGGGACAGGGGGGTTAGGGACTGAAGCTTTCTTT. It is translated as CASSRGTGGLGTEAFF.

This clone qualifies as medium-sized (0.01 to 0.1%). This chain links TRBV6-5 with TRBJ1-2; 10 nucleotides match TRBD1. Trimming removed 2 bases from V and 8 bases from J; junction bases left unmatched: 11. The CDR3 is 16 residues long. Germline loops: CDR1 MNHEY, CDR2 SVGAGI. The chain's CDR3 is CASSYIRTGGSYGYTF. In DNA, the CDR3 is TGTGCCAGCAGTTACATCCGGACAGGGGGAAGTTACGGCTACACCTTC.

The gene calls are TRBV29-1 and TRBJ2-7; D possibly matches TRBD1 or TRBD2 (5 bases each). Germline loops: CDR1 SQVTM, CDR2 ANQGSEA. V was shortened by 6 bases and J by 5 bases, with 11 bases between the two germline ends. CDR3 size: 11 residues. The DNA of the CDR3 is TGCAGCGTGGGGGACGTTGACGAGCAGTACTTC. The encoded protein is CSVGDVDEQYF.

V gene TRBV2 combines with J gene TRBJ1-1; TRBD1 agrees at 10 bases. In germline, CDR1 is SNHLY, CDR2 FYNNEI. V trimming: 6 bases; J trimming: 4 bases; junction bases outside the gene matches: 11. The CDR3 runs 16 residues. The CDR3 here is CASSRQGAGVGTEAFF. CDR3 coding DNA: TGTGCCAGCAGCCGACAGGGGGCGGGTGTTGGCACTGAAGCTTTCTTT.

The chain couples TRBV5-1 to TRBJ1-1; D is ambiguous. The V gene lost 2 bases and the J gene lost 1 base, with 9 bases spanning the gap. Per germline, CDR1 SGHRS and CDR2 YFSETQ. The CDR3 is 14 residues long. CDR3 residues: CASSFGGWNTEAFF. CDR3 bases: TGCGCCAGCAGCTTTGGCGGGTGGAACACTGAAGCTTTCTTT.

V gene TRBV7-9 combines with J gene TRBJ2-3, with D unresolved. V was shortened by 0 bases and J by 8 bases, with 6 bases between the two germline ends. Germline values: CDR1 SEHNR, CDR2 FQNEAQ (reference sequence). This CDR3 is built from 12 residues. The CDR3 sequence is CASSLAQITQYF. In DNA form, the CDR3 reads TGTGCCAGCAGCTTAGCGCAGATTACGCAGTATTTT.

V is TRBV5-4 and J is TRBJ2-3, with 11 nucleotides matching TRBD2. The germline V gene encodes CDR1 SGHNT and CDR2 YYREEE (reference sequence). The V gene end was trimmed by 4 bases and the J gene end by 9 bases; junction bases not matched to a gene: 13. This CDR3 region has 16 residues. CDR3 sequence: CASSSSSGGKQMTQYF. The CDR3 DNA sequence: TGTGCCAGCAGCAGCTCTAGCGGGGGGAAACAGATGACGCAGTATTTT.